This TCR beta chain was profiled in a study of blood T cell repertoires in COVID-19. Whole-study context: Both acute and convalescent COVID-19 samples were obtained from the United States, Italy and Spain. Sample material is recorded as cDNA or gDNA derived from T cells, B-cell-depleted T cells, or PBMCs.

Germline CDR1 and CDR2: SEHNR and FQNEAQ (reference sequence). CDR3 length: 18 amino acids. V shed 6 bases and J shed 5 bases, with 25 bases lying between them. This clone was recorded once. Methods used by the authors: Reference gene primer amplification gave estimated nucleated cell counts. The data were produced by immunoSEQ multiplex PCR, yet TCRdb's version contains in-frame clones alone and is incomplete. The V and J calls and clone size come from that table; D and trimming were worked out from the DNA. The table lists about 40,000 clones, around 90% of them singletons. The chain employs TRBV7-9 and TRBJ2-2, with D tentatively TRBD1 (7 bases). The sample taken for sequencing was peripheral blood. This receptor was identified in a man in his sixties with acute or convalescent COVID-19. The CDR3 coding sequence is TGTGCCAGCAGGAGCAGGGGGGAGGCCGGAGAGAAGACCGGGGAGCTGTTTTTT. This encodes CASRSRGEAGEKTGELFF.